This TCR beta chain was retrieved from a study of T cell responses to AZD1222 COVID-19 vaccine. Study at large: Second-dose schedules of about 4 or about 12 weeks were combined.

Study-wide findings and caveats: Unmutated regions of variants are reportedly targeted by nearly half of spike-specific TCRs. CD4 TCRs linked to vaccination spanned spike, dominating at 160-218 and 743-854. Among AZD1222 vaccinees, only 5 to 7 were seropositive at baseline.

This clone has just one count. Its antigen is as yet unknown. This CDR3 has 15 residues. V lost 5 bases and J 3 bases, leaving 18 bases between the germline ends. CDR1 is SGHDT and CDR2 is YYEEEE in the germline V gene. This table comes from immunoSEQ multiplex PCR, and its TCRdb copy is limited to in-frame clones, with some not included. The sample shows some 150,000 clones, about 94% of them seen only once. The TCR comes from an adult in good health. The specimen comprised peripheral blood, sampled on day 0 of AZD1222 vaccination. This chain connects TRBV5-6 to TRBJ2-7, with D possibly called TRBD1 or TRBD2 (5 bases each). CDR3 loop: CASRGWDLPNYEQYF. The DNA for the CDR3 is TGTGCCAGCAGGGGATGGGACCTCCCTAACTACGAGCAGTACTTC.